This TCR beta chain was profiled in a study of T cell responses to AZD1222 COVID-19 vaccine. General study results and limits: A mostly white British donor set with more females was recruited, and clonal diversity was possibly underestimated.

Data came from immunoSEQ multiplex PCR; TCRdb stores just in-frame clones and leaves some out. The data show more than 95,000 clones, 92% seen once. As to this clone: Its antigen is not known.

The V and J ends lost 8 bases and 4 bases respectively, with 11 bases between them. CDR1 and CDR2 from the germline V gene are SNHLY and FYNNEI. This CDR3 region has 12 residues. This specimen was peripheral blood, taken 28 days after the second AZD1222 dose. This rearrangement joins TRBV2 to TRBJ1-2; D is possibly TRBD1 (5 bases). This sequence was found in an adult who received the AZD1222 COVID-19 vaccine. The CDR3 sequence is CASLRGPYGYTF. For the CDR3, the DNA is TGTGCCAGCCTTCGGGGACCCTATGGCTACACCTTC.